These 2 T cell receptor beta chains originate from one sample sequenced in a study of CD8+ T cells in alopecia areata. Investigators isolated RNA and reverse transcribed it into cDNA to act as the sequencing template. Sequencing used immunoSEQ multiplex PCR; TCRdb keeps in-frame clones, though not all of them. This table has fewer than 110,000 clones, roughly 84% appearing once. Treatment here: oral pan-JAK inhibitor, 5-10 mg twice daily. The sample in question was CD8+ T cells sorted from blood, obtained at week 24, from a patient treated with tofacitinib. These receptors came from a human donor with alopecia areata.

The chain links TRBV4-1 to TRBJ2-7; the match to TRBD2 covers 8 bases. The CDR3 consists of 19 residues. J gave up 4 bases and V 3 bases, and 20 bases lay outside the gene matches. Per germline, CDR1 MGHRA and CDR2 YSYEKL. CDR3 bases: TGCGCCAGCAGCCAGAAGTTGCGGGGGCTGGCGGGGGGAAAATACGAGCAGTACTTC. Translating gives CASSQKLRGLAGGKYEQYF.

In this sample, this clone turned up once. The genes are TRBV30 and TRBJ1-1; D possibly corresponds to TRBD1 (6 bases). This CDR3 has 14 amino acids. CDR1 is GTSNPN, CDR2 SVGIG, per germline (reference sequence). The V gene lost 5 bases and the J gene lost 1 base, with 14 bases spanning the gap. CDR3 loop: CAWDLWGQNTEAFF. The CDR3 DNA reads TGTGCCTGGGACCTCTGGGGACAGAACACTGAAGCTTTCTTT.